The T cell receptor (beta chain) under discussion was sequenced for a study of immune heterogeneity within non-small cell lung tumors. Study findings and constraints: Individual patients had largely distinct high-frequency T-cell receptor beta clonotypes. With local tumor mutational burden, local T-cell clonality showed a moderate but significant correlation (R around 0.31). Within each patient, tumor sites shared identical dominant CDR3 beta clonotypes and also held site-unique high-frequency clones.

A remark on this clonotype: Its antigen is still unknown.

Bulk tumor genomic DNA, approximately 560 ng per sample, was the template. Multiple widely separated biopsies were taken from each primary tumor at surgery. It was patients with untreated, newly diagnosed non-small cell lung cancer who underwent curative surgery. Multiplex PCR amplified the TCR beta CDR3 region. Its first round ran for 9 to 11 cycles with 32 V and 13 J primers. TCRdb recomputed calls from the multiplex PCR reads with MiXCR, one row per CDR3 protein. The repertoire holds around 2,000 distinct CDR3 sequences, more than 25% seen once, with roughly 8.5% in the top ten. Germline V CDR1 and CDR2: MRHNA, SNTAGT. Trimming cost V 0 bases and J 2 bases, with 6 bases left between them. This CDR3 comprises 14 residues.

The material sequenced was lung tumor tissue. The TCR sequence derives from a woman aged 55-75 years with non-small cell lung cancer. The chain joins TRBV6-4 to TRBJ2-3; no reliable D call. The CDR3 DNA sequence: TGTGCCAGCAGTGACTCTCCCGACACAGATACGCAGTATTTT. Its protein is CASSDSPDTDTQYF.